The 23 T cell receptor beta chains listed next were all sequenced from one sample in a study of vaccination and CD4 T cells after COVID-19 (dated by TCRdb to the early 2020s). The library was made by PCR. TCRdb records Illumina iSeq 100 as the sequencer. DNA from cultured CD4+ T cells was subjected to TCR sequencing with the Oncomine TCR Beta short-read assay at the Johns Hopkins FTIC core. The public reads were quality trimmed at Q25 with fastp and then assembled into clones with MiXCR by TCRdb, keeping productive beta chains. One record per CDR3 amino acid sequence lists the most common genes and DNA. The sample yields more than 15,000 distinct CDR3 sequences; roughly two fifths were counted once. Jointly, the top ten make up roughly 14% of the sample. For these receptors, no antigen is known. The treatment or condition label here, explained by the study, means: approximately nine-day PBMC culture with coronavirus spike peptide pools or control peptides (ViraFEST assay).

Sequencing was carried out using CD4+ T cells from blood, cultured in vitro. Source of these receptors: a human donor who had recovered from COVID-19.

This sequence joins TRBV7-3 and TRBJ2-1, with TRBD2 matching 7 bases. The CDR3 length is 13 residues. Germline values: CDR1 SGHTA, CDR2 FQGTGA. Trimming removed 2 bases from V and 7 bases from J; junction bases left unmatched: 2. The chain's CDR3 is CASSLGTTNEQFF. The CDR3 DNA sequence: TGTGCCAGCAGCTTAGGGACTACAAATGAGCAGTTCTTC.

The V and J genes are TRBV11-2 and TRBJ2-3; 9 bases align to TRBD2. The CDR3 length is 16 residues. Per germline, CDR1 SGHAT and CDR2 FQNNGV. V lost 2 bases and J lost 1; bases outside the gene matches: 4. The CDR3, as DNA: TGTGCCAGCAGCTTACTAGCTAGCGGGGGCACAGATACGCAGTATTTT. It codes for CASSLLASGGTDTQYF.

This clonotype has more than one count but fewer than ten. This sequence joins TRBV20-1 and TRBJ2-3, with TRBD2 matching 9 bases. V lost 1 base to trimming and J lost 2 bases; unmatched junction nucleotides: 7. This CDR3 is built from 16 residues. CDR1 is DFQATT and CDR2 is SNEGSKA in the germline V gene (reference sequence). The CDR3 coding sequence is TGCAGTGCTAGAGTGGTGACTAGCGGATCCACAGATACGCAGTATTTT. Translated: CSARVVTSGSTDTQYF.

This chain connects TRBV20-1 to TRBJ2-5, with D perhaps given as TRBD1 or TRBD2 (6 bases each). V gave up 0 bases and J gave up 9 bases, with 14 bases separating them. The CDR3 totals 13 residues. Looked up from germline, CDR1 is DFQATT and CDR2 is SNEGSKA (reference sequence). The CDR3 coding sequence is TGCAGTGCTAGAGATCCCGGGGGCATGGCCCAGTACTTC. Residues: CSARDPGGMAQYF.

This clonotype was recorded a few times. This chain connects TRBV6-2 or TRBV6-3 to TRBJ2-1; 14 bases align to TRBD2. The trim removed 2 bases at V and 6 bases at J, leaving 3 bases unmatched. Germline-derived CDR1 and CDR2 are MNHEY and SVGEGT. The CDR3 is 16 amino acids. CDR3 protein: CASSYGTSGSLNEQFF. The CDR3 nucleotides read TGTGCCAGCAGTTACGGGACTAGCGGGAGTCTCAATGAGCAGTTCTTC.

This sequence joins TRBV7-9 and TRBJ1-1; TRBD1 aligns across 8 bases. CDR3 length: 18 residues. Trimming removed 3 bases from V and 0 bases from J; junction bases left unmatched: 12. From germline, CDR1 is SEHNR and CDR2 FQNEAQ (reference sequence). Here the CDR3 reads CASSLARTGLSMNTEAFF. CDR3 in DNA: TGTGCCAGCAGCTTGGCCCGGACAGGGCTCTCTATGAACACTGAAGCTTTCTTT.

In its sample, this clonotype was seen a few times. The V and J genes are TRBV19 and TRBJ1-2; weak D call: TRBD1 (5 bases). This CDR3 comprises 15 residues. V shed 1 base and J shed 4 bases, with 13 bases lying between them. Germline CDR1 LNHDA, CDR2 SQIVND (reference sequence). The CDR3 here is CASSIGGQSGYGYTF. CDR3 DNA: TGTGCCAGTAGTATAGGAGGACAATCAGGCTATGGCTACACCTTC.

The genes are TRBV20-1 and TRBJ2-5; 7 bases are a match to TRBD1. From germline, CDR1 is DFQATT and CDR2 SNEGSKA (reference sequence). The V and J ends lost 4 bases and 5 bases, in that order; junction bases with no gene match: 13. This CDR3 is 15 amino acids long. CDR3 coding DNA: TGCAGTGCTACCACCGGAACAGGGGTCGGGGAGACCCAGTACTTC. Its translation: CSATTGTGVGETQYF.

This chain joins TRBV6-1 and TRBJ1-2; D call uncertain. V was cut by 6 bases and J by 1 base, with 9 bases left in between. Looked up from germline, CDR1 is MNHNS and CDR2 is SASEGT. The CDR3 sequence is 13 residues long. CDR3 loop: CASSRQLNYGYTF. The DNA of the CDR3 is TGTGCCAGCAGCCGACAACTTAACTATGGCTACACCTTC.

The rearrangement joins TRBV6-1 to TRBJ1-6, with a weak D call TRBD1 (6 bases). From germline, CDR1 is MNHNS and CDR2 SASEGT. This CDR3 comprises 14 residues. Between the trimmed V and J ends, which lost 6 bases and 1 base, there was a span of 7 bases. The CDR3 nucleotides are TGTGCCAGCAGGGGGGCATCCTATAATTCACCCCTCCACTTT. This sequence encodes CASRGASYNSPLHF.

This clonotype was seen only a few times. The gene calls are TRBV25-1 and TRBJ1-1; 9 nucleotides align to TRBD1. With V trimmed by 4 bases and J by 5 bases, 8 bases remained unmatched. This CDR3 contains 15 residues. Germline V gives CDR1 MGHDK, CDR2 SYGVNS. The CDR3 loop is CASSGGRDRVTEAFF. Written as DNA, the CDR3 is TGTGCCAGCAGTGGGGGACGGGACAGGGTAACTGAAGCTTTCTTT.

In this sample, this clonotype turned up a few times. J is TRBJ2-1 and V is TRBV20-1; 9 bases map to TRBD1. Germline V gene sequence: CDR1 DFQATT, CDR2 SNEGSKA (reference sequence). This CDR3 spans 15 amino acids. Unmatched junction bases numbered 5, after V lost 2 bases and J lost 3 bases. CDR3 sequence: CSARRTGAFYNEQFF. CDR3 DNA: TGCAGTGCTAGAAGGACAGGGGCTTTCTACAATGAGCAGTTCTTC.

The genes are TRBV18 and TRBJ2-2; D not resolved. The V and J ends lost 2 bases and 1 base respectively, with 8 bases between them. Germline V gene data show CDR1 as KGHSH and CDR2 as LQKENI. This CDR3 comprises 15 residues. This CDR3 is CASSPGVWNTGELFF. The DNA of the CDR3 is TGTGCCAGCTCACCAGGGGTGTGGAACACCGGGGAGCTGTTTTTT.

The sample holds a few counts of this clonotype. The rearrangement joins TRBV28 to TRBJ2-2, with D possibly being TRBD1 (6 bases). Germline CDR1 and CDR2: MDHEN and SYDVKM. The ends were cut back, 2 bases at V and 4 bases at J, with 8 bases in the middle. This CDR3 comprises 14 residues. The DNA of the CDR3 is TGTGCCAGCAGTTTACAGGGGCGCACCGGGGAGCTGTTTTTT. It yields the protein CASSLQGRTGELFF.

This clonotype was counted a few times. The chain employs TRBV7-9 and TRBJ2-5; TRBD1 or TRBD2 may be the D gene (5 bases each). There are 17 residues in the CDR3. Per the germline V gene, CDR1 is SEHNR and CDR2 is FQNEAQ (reference sequence). The V and J ends lost 3 bases and 4 bases respectively, with 21 bases between them. The CDR3 sequence is CASSFSTGSQGRETQYF. CDR3 DNA sequence: TGTGCCAGCAGCTTCTCAACGGGGAGTCAGGGTCGAGAGACCCAGTACTTC.

Within the sample, this clonotype is medium-sized (0.01 to 0.1%). J is TRBJ2-5 and V is TRBV11-3; either TRBD1 or TRBD2 may supply D (6 bases each). Germline CDR1 is SGHNT and CDR2 is YENEEA. Trimming took off 5 bases at V and 4 bases at J, with 8 bases between the two ends. The CDR3 spans 12 residues. The CDR3 coding sequence is TGTGCCAGCAGCGAGGGGGGAGAGACCCAGTACTTC. Its translation: CASSEGGETQYF.

The chain has TRBV7-2 and TRBJ2-1; no definite D call. V dropped 1 base and J dropped 14 bases, with 15 bases sitting between them. Per the germline V gene, CDR1 is SGHTA and CDR2 is FQGNSA. The CDR3 loop spans 13 amino acids. The CDR3 coding sequence is TGTGCCAGCAGCTTAGGCCCCTCCTCGTCAGAGTTCTTC. It yields the protein CASSLGPSSSEFF.

The sample holds a few counts of this clonotype. The chain carries TRBV7-6 and TRBJ2-1; the match to TRBD2 covers 8 bases. The CDR3 covers 15 residues. Trimming at V came to 5 bases and at J to 5 bases, leaving 8 bases not matched to a gene. CDR1 is SGHVS, CDR2 FNYEAQ, per germline. CDR3 sequence reads: CASSVTGTRDNEQFF. As DNA, the CDR3 is TGTGCCAGCAGCGTGACCGGGACTAGAGACAATGAGCAGTTCTTC.

The chain is built from TRBV28 and TRBJ1-6; D call uncertain. This CDR3 is built from 14 residues. V was cut by 0 bases and J by 7 bases, with 7 bases left in between. The V gene's germline CDR1 is MDHEN and CDR2 SYDVKM. CDR3 in amino acids: CASSLWAPNSPLHF. Here the CDR3 DNA reads TGTGCCAGCAGTTTATGGGCACCAAATTCACCCCTCCACTTT.

This chain links TRBV20-1 with TRBJ2-7; TRBD1 matches at 7 bases. J gave up 2 bases and V 1 base, and 5 bases lay outside the gene matches. From germline, CDR1 is DFQATT and CDR2 SNEGSKA (reference sequence). This CDR3 comprises 14 residues. The chain's CDR3 is CSARATGVAYEQYF. The DNA of the CDR3 is TGCAGTGCTAGAGCAACAGGGGTTGCCTACGAGCAGTACTTC.

The V call is TRBV28, the J call TRBJ2-5; D may be TRBD2 (5 bases). The V gene's germline CDR1 is MDHEN and CDR2 SYDVKM. This CDR3 has 14 amino acids. With 1 base removed from V and 5 bases from J, the gap between germline ends came to 11 bases. The CDR3 nucleotides read TGTGCCAGCAGTTTATCTTTTCGGGGTGAGACCCAGTACTTC. As protein: CASSLSFRGETQYF.

Regarding this clonotype: The junction differs from germline at one of its ends, possibly a read error. V is TRBV5-1 and J is TRBJ2-3; 8 bases align to TRBD2. The germline V gene has CDR1 SGHRS and CDR2 YFSETQ. CDR3 size: 15 residues. The CDR3 DNA reads TGCACCAGCAGAAGAAGCGGGAGTGTCACAGATACGCAGTATTTT. Its protein product is CTSRRSGSVTDTQYF.

This clonotype was observed a handful of times. V usage is TRBV7-8 and J usage is TRBJ1-6, with 12 bases aligning to TRBD1. Germline CDR1 and CDR2: SGHVS and FQNEAQ. The V and J ends lost 5 bases and 9 bases, in that order; junction bases with no gene match: 14. The CDR3 is 18 amino acids. CDR3 DNA: TGTGCCAGCAGCAAGAGGACCCGTTCGGGACAGGGGGCTTCACCCCTCCACTTT. This encodes CASSKRTRSGQGASPLHF.